One T cell receptor (beta chain) is described in this entry. This specimen comes from a study of blood T cell repertoires in COVID-19. Across the study: Specimens from acute and convalescent COVID-19 originated in the United States, Italy and Spain. Sample material is recorded as cDNA or gDNA derived from T cells, B-cell-depleted T cells, or PBMCs.

Per the original data handling: Using reference gene primer amplification, nucleated cell counts were estimated. Sequenced by immunoSEQ multiplex PCR; TCRdb stores in-frame clones only, minus some. V, J and clone size derive from that table, while D and trimming were established from the DNA sequence. The sample comprises 30,000 to 40,000 clones, about 72% of which are singletons, and about 7.9% rests with the top ten. Trimming removed 4 bases at V and 1 base at J, with 13 bases between. There are 15 residues in the CDR3. The germline V gene has CDR1 SGHTA and CDR2 FQGTGA. This TCR came from a woman aged 55-70 years with acute or convalescent COVID-19. The specimen sequenced was peripheral blood. The V and J genes are TRBV7-3 and TRBJ2-5, with D possibly matching TRBD1 (5 bases). Written as DNA, the CDR3 is TGTGCCAGCAGCTCCGGAGTGGGGCCCCAAGAGACCCAGTACTTC. Its protein is CASSSGVGPQETQYF. Full variable domain (outside the CDR3, taken from reference TRBV7-3 and TRBJ2-5): GAGVSQTPSNKVTEKGKYVELRCDPISGHTALYWYRQSLGQGPEFLIYFQGTGAADDSGLPNDRFFAVRPEGSVSTLKIQRTERGDSAVYLCASSSGVGPQETQYFGPGTRLLVL.